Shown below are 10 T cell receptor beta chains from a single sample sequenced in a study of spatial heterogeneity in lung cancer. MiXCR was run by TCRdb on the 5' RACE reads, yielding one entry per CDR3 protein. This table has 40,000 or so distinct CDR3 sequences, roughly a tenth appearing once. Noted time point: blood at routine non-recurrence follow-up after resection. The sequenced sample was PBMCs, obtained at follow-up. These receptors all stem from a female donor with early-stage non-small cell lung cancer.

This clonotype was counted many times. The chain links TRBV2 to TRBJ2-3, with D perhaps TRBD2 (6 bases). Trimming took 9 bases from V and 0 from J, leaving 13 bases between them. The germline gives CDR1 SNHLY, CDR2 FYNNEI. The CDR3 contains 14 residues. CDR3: CASRRGTSTDTQYF. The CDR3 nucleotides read TGTGCCAGTCGACGGGGGACTAGCACAGATACGCAGTATTTT.

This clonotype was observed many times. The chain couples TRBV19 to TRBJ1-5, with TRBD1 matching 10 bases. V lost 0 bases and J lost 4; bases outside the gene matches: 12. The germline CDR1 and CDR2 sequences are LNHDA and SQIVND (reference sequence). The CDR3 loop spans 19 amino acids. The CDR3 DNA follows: TGTGCCAGTAGTATAGAACCTGGACAGGGGGAAGGGGGAAATCAGCCCCAGCATTTT. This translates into CASSIEPGQGEGGNQPQHF.

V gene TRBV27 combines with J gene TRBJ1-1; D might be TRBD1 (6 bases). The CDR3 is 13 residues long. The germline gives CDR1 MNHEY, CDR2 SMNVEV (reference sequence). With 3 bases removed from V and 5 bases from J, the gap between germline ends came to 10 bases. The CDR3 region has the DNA TGTGCCAGCAGTTTTCCAGGGGCGACTGAAGCTTTCTTT. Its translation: CASSFPGATEAFF.

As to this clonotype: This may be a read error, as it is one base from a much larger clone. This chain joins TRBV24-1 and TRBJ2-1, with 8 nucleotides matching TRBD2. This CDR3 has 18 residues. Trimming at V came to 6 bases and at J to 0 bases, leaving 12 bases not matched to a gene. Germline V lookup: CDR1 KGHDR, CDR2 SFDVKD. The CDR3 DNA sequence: TGTGCCACCAGTTCGACTAGCGAGGATCAGAGCTCCTACAATGAGCAGTTCTTC. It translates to CATSSTSEDQSSYNEQFF.

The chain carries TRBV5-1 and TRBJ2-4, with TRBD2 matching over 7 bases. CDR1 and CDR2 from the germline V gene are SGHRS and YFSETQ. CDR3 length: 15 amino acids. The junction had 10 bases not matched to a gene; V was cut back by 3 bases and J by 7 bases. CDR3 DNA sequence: TGCGCCAGCAGCTCGCTGGGGAGGGAGGGGAACATTCAGTACTTC. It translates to CASSSLGREGNIQYF.

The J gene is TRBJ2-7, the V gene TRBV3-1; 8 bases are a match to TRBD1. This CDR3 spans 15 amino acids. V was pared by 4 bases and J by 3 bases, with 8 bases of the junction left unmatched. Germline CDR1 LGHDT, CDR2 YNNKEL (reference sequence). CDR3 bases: TGTGCCAGCAGCCCCTGGACAGGGAGTCTCTACGAGCAGTACTTC. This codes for CASSPWTGSLYEQYF.

The CDR3 protein is CASTPLGAGETQYF. The DNA for the CDR3 is TGCGCCAGCACTCCCCTCGGCGCGGGGGAGACCCAGTACTTC. This chain joins TRBV10-2 and TRBJ2-5; D is possibly TRBD2 (6 bases). Germline CDR1 is WSHSY and CDR2 is SAAADI. The V end was cut by 7 bases, the J end by 5 bases, with 17 bases between. This CDR3 is built from 14 residues.

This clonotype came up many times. The CDR3 protein is CASSTRHLQETQYF. CDR3 coding DNA: TGTGCCAGCAGCACTCGACACCTCCAAGAGACCCAGTACTTC. V usage is TRBV5-8 and J usage is TRBJ2-5; D gene ambiguous. This CDR3 is 14 amino acids long. Germline V gene lookup returns CDR1 SGHTS and CDR2 YDEGEE. Trimming took 4 bases from V and 1 from J, leaving 11 bases between them.

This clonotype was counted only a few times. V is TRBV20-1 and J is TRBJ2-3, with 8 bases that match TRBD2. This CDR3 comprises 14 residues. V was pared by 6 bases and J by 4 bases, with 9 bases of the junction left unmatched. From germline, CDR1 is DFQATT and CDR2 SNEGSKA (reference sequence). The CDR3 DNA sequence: TGCAGTGCCAGCGGGGGCCTAGGGGCAGATACGCAGTATTTT. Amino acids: CSASGGLGADTQYF.

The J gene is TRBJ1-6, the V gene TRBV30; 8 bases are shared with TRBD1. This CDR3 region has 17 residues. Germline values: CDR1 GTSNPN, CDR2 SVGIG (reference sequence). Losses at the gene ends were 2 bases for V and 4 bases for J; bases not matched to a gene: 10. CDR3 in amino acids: CAWSLGQGWRYNSPLHF. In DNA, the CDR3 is TGTGCCTGGAGTTTAGGACAGGGCTGGAGGTATAATTCACCCCTCCACTTT.